This passage covers 17 T cell receptor beta chains from one sample sequenced in a study of T cell repertoires in cytomegalovirus infection (dated by TCRdb to the late 2010s). Sequencing was performed on an Illumina HiSeq 1500. TCRdb passed the public sequencing reads through fastp at Q25 and MiXCR, retaining productive beta sequences. Identical CDR3 proteins give one entry, which carries the most common genes and DNA. Here the sample has 600,000 to 800,000 distinct CDR3 sequences; approximately 24% occur a single time. The top ten hold roughly 8% of the sample. The sequencing input was CD8+ T cells from PBMCs. The receptors shown here come from a human donor in good health (CMV status not recorded). Some clones in this sample may be carry-over from other donors' samples.

This clonotype was observed at least ten times. This chain joins TRBV7-9 and TRBJ2-1; D possibly corresponds to TRBD2 (6 bases). CDR1 is SEHNR and CDR2 is FQNEAQ in the germline V gene (reference sequence). The V end was cut by 5 bases, the J end by 3 bases, with 20 bases between. CDR3 length: 17 residues. The CDR3 spells CASSTTRHGGRYNEQFF. CDR3 bases: TGTGCCAGCAGCACAACGAGGCACGGGGGACGCTACAATGAGCAGTTCTTC.

This clonotype has more than one count but fewer than ten. This rearrangement joins TRBV20-1 to TRBJ2-2; 10 bases match TRBD2. CDR3 length: 15 residues. After removal of 3 bases from V and 7 bases from J, the junction contained 8 bases not matched to a gene. Per the germline V gene, CDR1 is DFQATT and CDR2 is SNEGSKA (reference sequence). DNA of the CDR3: TGCAGTGCTAGCCAGCGGGGGGGACCCGACGGGGAGCTGTTTTTT. Protein: CSASQRGGPDGELFF.

The V and J genes are TRBV29-1 and TRBJ1-2; the D is unclear. CDR1 and CDR2 (germline): SQVTM, ANQGSEA. CDR3 size: 13 residues. V shed 4 bases and J shed 0 bases, with 9 bases lying between them. The CDR3 is CSVAGSSNYGYTF. The CDR3, as DNA: TGCAGCGTTGCCGGCAGCTCTAACTATGGCTACACCTTC.

This clonotype was seen many times. This sequence joins TRBV7-9 and TRBJ2-3, with 12 positions matching TRBD2. This CDR3 contains 15 residues. After removal of 2 bases from V and 4 bases from J, the junction contained 1 base not matched to a gene. Per germline, CDR1 SEHNR and CDR2 FQNEAQ (reference sequence). In nucleotides, the CDR3 is TGTGCCAGCAGCTTACGGACTAGCGGGGCAGATACGCAGTATTTT. Protein: CASSLRTSGADTQYF.

This clonotype was seen only a few times. The chain combines TRBV14 with TRBJ1-1; D perhaps matches TRBD1 (6 bases). The germline gives CDR1 SGHDN, CDR2 FVKESK. CDR3 size: 17 residues. Trimming shortened V by 1 base and J by 1 base, and 16 bases separated the two germline ends. As DNA, the CDR3 is TGTGCCAGCAGCCAAGCCGCTGTCGCCAGGGGGAACACTGAAGCTTTCTTT. This codes for CASSQAAVARGNTEAFF.

V is TRBV6-2 or TRBV6-3 and J is TRBJ2-3, with TRBD1 matching 11 bases. Trimming at V came to 0 bases and at J to 0 bases, leaving 2 bases not matched to a gene. The V gene's germline CDR1 is MNHEY and CDR2 SVGEGT. This CDR3 is 17 amino acids long. In DNA form, the CDR3 reads TGTGCCAGCAGTTACTCTGGACAGGGGGCGAGCACAGATACGCAGTATTTT. This encodes CASSYSGQGASTDTQYF.

The chain recombines TRBV28 with TRBJ2-7; D perhaps matches TRBD2 (5 bases). This CDR3 is built from 12 residues. Germline values: CDR1 MDHEN, CDR2 SYDVKM. V shed 3 bases and J shed 4 bases, with 7 bases lying between them. CDR3 bases: TGTGCCAGCAGTTTCGGGGATTACGAGCAGTACGTC. Its protein product is CASSFGDYEQYV.

This clonotype was counted between two and nine times. The chain employs TRBV20-1 and TRBJ2-1, with 10 bases fitting TRBD2. The trim removed 8 bases at V and 4 bases at J, leaving 5 bases unmatched. CDR1 is DFQATT and CDR2 is SNEGSKA in the germline V gene (reference sequence). The length of the CDR3 is 13 residues. The CDR3 loop reads CSLLAGEYNEQFF. CDR3 sequence (DNA): TGCAGTCTCCTAGCGGGGGAATACAATGAGCAGTTCTTC.

Many counts were recorded for this clonotype. V and J are TRBV7-8 and TRBJ2-5; possible D gene TRBD2, 7 bases. V shed 3 bases and J shed 2 bases, with 10 bases lying between them. Germline V CDR1 and CDR2: SGHVS, FQNEAQ. The CDR3 loop spans 14 amino acids. CDR3 DNA: TGTGCCAGCAGCTTTCGGGGGGCACAAGAGACCCAGTACTTC. Its translation is CASSFRGAQETQYF.

This clonotype has a handful of counts. The rearrangement links TRBV28 to TRBJ2-7; D is uncertain. CDR1 is MDHEN and CDR2 is SYDVKM in the germline V gene. Trimming pared 4 bases from V and 0 bases from J, leaving 13 bases between. CDR3 length: 15 amino acids. The CDR3 loop is CASSSPGRSSYEQYV. For the CDR3, the DNA is TGTGCCAGCAGTTCCCCAGGTCGGAGCTCCTACGAGCAGTACGTC.

V usage is TRBV29-1 and J usage is TRBJ2-7, with unresolved D. The V gene's germline CDR1 is SQVTM and CDR2 ANQGSEA. The V end lost 6 bases, the J end lost 6 bases, and 12 bases lay between the germline ends. There are 11 residues in the CDR3. This chain's CDR3 is CSVVEKGEQYV. The CDR3 DNA sequence: TGCAGCGTGGTAGAGAAGGGCGAGCAGTACGTC.

This clonotype was picked up one time. This chain joins TRBV11-2 and TRBJ1-6; perhaps TRBD1 as D (6 bases). V lost 4 bases, J lost 0 bases, and 22 bases lay in between. CDR3 size: 20 residues. Looked up from germline, CDR1 is SGHAT and CDR2 is FQNNGV. The CDR3 spells CASSSHTGAVAGSYNSPLHF. The CDR3 DNA is TGTGCCAGCAGCTCTCATACGGGGGCTGTCGCGGGCTCCTATAATTCACCCCTCCACTTT.

This clonotype has at least ten counts. DNA for the CDR3: TGTGCCAGCAGCCTAGGGGATACAGGCTATGGCTACACCTTC. This encodes CASSLGDTGYGYTF. The rearrangement joins TRBV7-2 to TRBJ1-2; the D gene is possibly TRBD1 (5 bases). The CDR3 has 14 residues. CDR1 and CDR2 (germline): SGHTA, FQGNSA. Trimming took off 5 bases at V and 4 bases at J, with 14 bases between the two ends.

Here the CDR3 reads CASSMGGFRTEAFF. The CDR3 nucleotides are TGTGCCAGTAGTATGGGGGGATTCAGGACTGAAGCTTTCTTT. This chain uses TRBV19 with TRBJ1-1, with D maybe TRBD1 (5 bases). The CDR3 is 14 residues long. Trimming stripped 3 bases from V and 5 bases from J, with 13 bases between. Germline V gene data show CDR1 as LNHDA and CDR2 as SQIVND (reference sequence). The whole variable domain, filled in from reference TRBV19 and TRBJ1-1, reads DGGITQSPKYLFRKEGQNVTLSCEQNLNHDAMYWYRQDPGQGLRLIYYSQIVNDFQKGDIAEGYSVSREKKESFPLTVTSAQKNPTAFYLCASSMGGFRTEAFFGQGTRLTVV.

The genes are TRBV28 and TRBJ1-1; D is unclear. The CDR3 is made up of 14 amino acids. V was shortened by 3 bases and J by 7 bases, with 15 bases between the two germline ends. Germline-derived CDR1 and CDR2 are MDHEN and SYDVKM. CDR3 sequence reads: CASSFDTPLIEAFF. The CDR3 DNA reads as TGTGCCAGCAGTTTTGACACCCCACTTATTGAAGCTTTCTTT. The full variable domain, in which reference TRBV28 and TRBJ1-1 provide the parts outside the CDR3, is DVKVTQSSRYLVKRTGEKVFLECVQDMDHENMFWYRQDPGLGLRLIYFSYDVKMKEKGDIPEGYSVSREKKERFSLILESASTNQTSMYLCASSFDTPLIEAFFGQGTRLTVV.

V and J are TRBV4-3 and TRBJ1-1; D remains ambiguous. This CDR3 has 14 amino acids. Germline lookup yields CDR1 LGHNA and CDR2 YSLEER. Trimming cost V 4 bases and J 4 bases, with 13 bases left between them. CDR3 region: CASSPEAGITEAFF. Written as DNA, the CDR3 is TGCGCCAGCAGCCCAGAGGCAGGTATCACTGAAGCTTTCTTT.

The table lists this clonotype with a few counts. The CDR3 DNA is TGTGCCAGCAGCCCCGTCATAGGGGGGGAGAGCACAGATACGCAGTATTTT. Protein sequence: CASSPVIGGESTDTQYF. V is TRBV6-2 or TRBV6-3 and J is TRBJ2-3; a possible D gene is TRBD2 (7 bases). Germline values: CDR1 MNHEY, CDR2 SVGEGT. V was cut by 6 bases and J by 0 bases, with 19 bases left in between. The CDR3 has 17 amino acids.